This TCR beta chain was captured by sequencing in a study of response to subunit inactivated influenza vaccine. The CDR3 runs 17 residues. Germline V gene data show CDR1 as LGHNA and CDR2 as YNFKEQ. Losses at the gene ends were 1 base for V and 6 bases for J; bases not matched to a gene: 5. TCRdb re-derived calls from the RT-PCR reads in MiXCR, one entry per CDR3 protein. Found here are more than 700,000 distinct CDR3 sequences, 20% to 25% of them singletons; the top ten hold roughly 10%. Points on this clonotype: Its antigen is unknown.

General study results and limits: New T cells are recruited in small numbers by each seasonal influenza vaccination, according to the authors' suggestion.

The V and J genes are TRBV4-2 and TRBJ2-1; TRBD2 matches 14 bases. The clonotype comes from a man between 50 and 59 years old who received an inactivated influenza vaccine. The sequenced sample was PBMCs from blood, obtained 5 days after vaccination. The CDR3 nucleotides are TGTGCCAGCAGCCAAGCTGGGACTAGCGGGAGATTCAATGAGCAGTTCTTC. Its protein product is CASSQAGTSGRFNEQFF.